Sequencing of this TCR beta chain was carried out in a study of OX40 agonist ivuxolimab in advanced cancers. CDR3 length equals 16 residues. The germline gives CDR1 SGHVS, CDR2 FNYEAQ. V was clipped by 4 bases and J by 0 bases; unmatched bases: 8. TCRdb's copy holds only in-frame clones and misses some; the assay was immunoSEQ multiplex PCR. The sample carries about 69,000 clones, around 83% recorded once. This clonotype was sampled from an adult with an advanced solid tumor such as melanoma, head and neck, liver or kidney cancer. V usage is TRBV7-6 and J usage is TRBJ1-1; 7 positions match TRBD1. Sequences were derived from CD4+ or CD8+ T cells sorted from blood, sampled in a trial of the OX40 agonist ivuxolimab. The CDR3 is CASSSDRERLNTEAFF. The CDR3 DNA sequence: TGTGCCAGCAGCTCTGACAGGGAGAGATTGAACACTGAAGCTTTCTTT.